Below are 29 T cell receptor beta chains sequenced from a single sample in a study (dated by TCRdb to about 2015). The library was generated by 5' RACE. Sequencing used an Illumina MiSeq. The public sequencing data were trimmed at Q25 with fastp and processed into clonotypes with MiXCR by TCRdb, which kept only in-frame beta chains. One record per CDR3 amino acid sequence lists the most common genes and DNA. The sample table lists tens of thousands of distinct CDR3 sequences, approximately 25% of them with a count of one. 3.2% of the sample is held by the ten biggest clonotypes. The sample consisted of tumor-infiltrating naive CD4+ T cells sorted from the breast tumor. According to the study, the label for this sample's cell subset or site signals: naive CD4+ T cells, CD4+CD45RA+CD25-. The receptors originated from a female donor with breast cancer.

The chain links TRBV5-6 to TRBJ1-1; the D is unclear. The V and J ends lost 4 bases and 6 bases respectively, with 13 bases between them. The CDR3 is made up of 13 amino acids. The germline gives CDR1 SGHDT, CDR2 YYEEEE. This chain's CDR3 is CASSGDRGPEAFF. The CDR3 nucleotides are TGTGCCAGCAGCGGGGATCGGGGTCCTGAAGCTTTCTTT. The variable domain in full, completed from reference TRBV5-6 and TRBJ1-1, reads DAGVTQSPTHLIKTRGQQVTLRCSPKSGHDTVSWYQQALGQGPQFIFQYYEEEERQRGNFPDRFSGHQFPNYSSELNVNALLLGDSALYLCASSGDRGPEAFFGQGTRLTVV.

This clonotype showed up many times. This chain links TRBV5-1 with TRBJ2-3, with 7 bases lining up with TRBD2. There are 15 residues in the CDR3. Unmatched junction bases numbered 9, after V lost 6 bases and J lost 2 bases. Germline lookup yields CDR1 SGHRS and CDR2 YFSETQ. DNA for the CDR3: TGCGCCAGCATGCTTGGGCTAGCGGCCACAGATACGCAGTATTTT. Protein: CASMLGLAATDTQYF.

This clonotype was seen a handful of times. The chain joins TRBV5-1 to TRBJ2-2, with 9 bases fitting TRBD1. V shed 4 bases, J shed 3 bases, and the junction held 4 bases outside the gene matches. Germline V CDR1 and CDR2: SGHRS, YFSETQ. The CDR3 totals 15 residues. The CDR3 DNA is TGCGCCAGCAGCCGCGACAGGGGGGACACCGGGGAGCTGTTTTTT. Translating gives CASSRDRGDTGELFF. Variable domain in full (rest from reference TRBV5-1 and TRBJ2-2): KAGVTQTPRYLIKTRGQQVTLSCSPISGHRSVSWYQQTPGQGLQFLFEYFSETQRNKGNFPGRFSGRQFSNSRSEMNVSTLELGDSALYLCASSRDRGDTGELFFGEGSRLTVL.

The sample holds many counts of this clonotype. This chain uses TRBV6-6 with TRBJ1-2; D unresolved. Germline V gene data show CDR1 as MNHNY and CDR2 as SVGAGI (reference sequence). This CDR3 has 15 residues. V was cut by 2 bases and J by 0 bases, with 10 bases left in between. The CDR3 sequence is CASSYRQETNYGYTF. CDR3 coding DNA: TGTGCCAGCAGTTACAGGCAGGAGACTAACTATGGCTACACCTTC.

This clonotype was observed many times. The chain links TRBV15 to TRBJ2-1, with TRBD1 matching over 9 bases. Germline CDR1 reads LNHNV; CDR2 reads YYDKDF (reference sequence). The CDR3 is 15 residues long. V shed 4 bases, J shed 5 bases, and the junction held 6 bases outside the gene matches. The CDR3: CATSKKGQGHNEQFF. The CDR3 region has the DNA TGTGCCACCAGCAAAAAGGGACAGGGACACAATGAGCAGTTCTTC.

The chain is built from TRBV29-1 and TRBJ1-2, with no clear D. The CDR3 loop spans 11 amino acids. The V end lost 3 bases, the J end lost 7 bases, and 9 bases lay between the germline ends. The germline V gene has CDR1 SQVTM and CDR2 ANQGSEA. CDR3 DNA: TGCAGCGTTGAGGTGGGAGGTGGCTACACCTTC. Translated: CSVEVGGGYTF.

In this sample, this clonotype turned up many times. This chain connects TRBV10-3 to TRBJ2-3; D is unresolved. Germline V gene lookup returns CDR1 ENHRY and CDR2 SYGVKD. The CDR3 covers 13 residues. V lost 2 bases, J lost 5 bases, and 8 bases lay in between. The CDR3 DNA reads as TGTGCCATCAGTGAGGACGTTGAAGATACGCAGTATTTT. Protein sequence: CAISEDVEDTQYF.

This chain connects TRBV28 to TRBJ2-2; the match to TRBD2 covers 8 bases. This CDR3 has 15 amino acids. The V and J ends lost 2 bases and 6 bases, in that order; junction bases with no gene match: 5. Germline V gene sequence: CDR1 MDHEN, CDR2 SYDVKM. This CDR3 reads CASSLTSAGAGELFF. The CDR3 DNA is TGTGCCAGCAGTTTAACCTCAGCGGGGGCCGGGGAGCTGTTTTTT.

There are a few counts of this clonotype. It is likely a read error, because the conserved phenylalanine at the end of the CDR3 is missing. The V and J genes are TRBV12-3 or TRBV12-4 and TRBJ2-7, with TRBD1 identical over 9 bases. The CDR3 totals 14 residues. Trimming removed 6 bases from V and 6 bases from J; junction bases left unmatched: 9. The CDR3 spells CASSPGQGKFEQYL. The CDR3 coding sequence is TGTGCCAGCAGCCCGGGACAGGGAAAGTTCGAGCAGTACCTC.

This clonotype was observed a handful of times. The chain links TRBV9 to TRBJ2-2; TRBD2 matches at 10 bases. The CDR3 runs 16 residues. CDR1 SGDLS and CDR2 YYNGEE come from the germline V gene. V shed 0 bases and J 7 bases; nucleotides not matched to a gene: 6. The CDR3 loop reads CASSVGLAGADGELFF. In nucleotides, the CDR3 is TGTGCCAGCAGCGTAGGTCTAGCGGGAGCAGACGGGGAGCTGTTTTTT. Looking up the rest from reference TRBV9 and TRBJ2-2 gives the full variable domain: DSGVTQTPKHLITATGQRVTLRCSPRSGDLSVYWYQQSLDQGLQFLIQYYNGEERAKGNILERFSAQQFPDLHSELNLSSLELGDSALYFCASSVGLAGADGELFFGEGSRLTVL.

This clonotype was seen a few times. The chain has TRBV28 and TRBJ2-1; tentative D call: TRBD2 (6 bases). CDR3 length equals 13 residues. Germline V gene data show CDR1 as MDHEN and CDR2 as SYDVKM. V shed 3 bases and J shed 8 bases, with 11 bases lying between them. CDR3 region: CASSFGERDEQFF. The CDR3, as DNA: TGTGCCAGCAGTTTTGGGGAGCGGGATGAGCAGTTCTTC.

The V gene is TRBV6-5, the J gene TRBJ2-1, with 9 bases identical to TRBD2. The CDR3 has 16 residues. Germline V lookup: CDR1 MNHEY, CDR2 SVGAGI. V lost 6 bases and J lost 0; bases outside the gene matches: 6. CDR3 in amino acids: CASSPGLASSYNEQFF. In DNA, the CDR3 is TGTGCCAGCAGCCCGGGACTAGCCAGCTCCTACAATGAGCAGTTCTTC.

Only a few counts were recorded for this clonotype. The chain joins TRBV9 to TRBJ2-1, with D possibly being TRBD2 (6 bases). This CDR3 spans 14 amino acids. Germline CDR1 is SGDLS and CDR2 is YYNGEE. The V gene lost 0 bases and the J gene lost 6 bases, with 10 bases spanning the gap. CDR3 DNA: TGTGCCAGCAGCGTAGTGTCTAGCGTCAATGAGCAGTTCTTC. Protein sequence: CASSVVSSVNEQFF.

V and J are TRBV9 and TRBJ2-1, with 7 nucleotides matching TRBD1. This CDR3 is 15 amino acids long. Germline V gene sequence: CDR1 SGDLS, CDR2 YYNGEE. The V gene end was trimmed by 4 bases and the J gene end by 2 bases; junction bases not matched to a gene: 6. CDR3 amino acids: CASSKQGYTYNEQFF. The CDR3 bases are TGTGCCAGCAGCAAACAGGGGTACACCTACAATGAGCAGTTCTTC.

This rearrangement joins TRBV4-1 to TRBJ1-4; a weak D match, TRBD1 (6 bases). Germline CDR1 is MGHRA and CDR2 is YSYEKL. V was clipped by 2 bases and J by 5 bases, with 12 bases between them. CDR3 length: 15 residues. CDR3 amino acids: CASSQHVQGNEKLFF. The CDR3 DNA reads TGCGCCAGCAGCCAACATGTCCAGGGGAATGAAAAACTGTTTTTT.

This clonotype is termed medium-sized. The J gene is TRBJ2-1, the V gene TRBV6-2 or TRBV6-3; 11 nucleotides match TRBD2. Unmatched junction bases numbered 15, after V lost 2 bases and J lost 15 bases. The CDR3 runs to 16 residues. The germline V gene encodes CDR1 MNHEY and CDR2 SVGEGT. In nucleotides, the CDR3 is TGTGCCAGCAGTTACCCTAGAGGAGGGACTAGCGGCAAGGGGTTCTTC. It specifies CASSYPRGGTSGKGFF.

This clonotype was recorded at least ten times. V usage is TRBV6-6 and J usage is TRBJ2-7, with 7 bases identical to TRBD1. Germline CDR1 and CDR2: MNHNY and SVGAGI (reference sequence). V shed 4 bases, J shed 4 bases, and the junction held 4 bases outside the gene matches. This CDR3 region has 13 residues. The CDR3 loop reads CASSLLQGYEQYF. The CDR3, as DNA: TGTGCCAGCAGTTTACTACAGGGGTACGAGCAGTACTTC.

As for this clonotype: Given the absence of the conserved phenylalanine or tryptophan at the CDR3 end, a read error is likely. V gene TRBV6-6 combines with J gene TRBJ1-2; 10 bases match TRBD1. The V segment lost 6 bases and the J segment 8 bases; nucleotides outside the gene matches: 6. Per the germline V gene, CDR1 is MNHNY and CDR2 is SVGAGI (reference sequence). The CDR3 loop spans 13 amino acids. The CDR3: CASSGTGAGGYTL. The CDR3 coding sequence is TGTGCCAGCAGCGGGACAGGGGCGGGAGGCTACACCCTC.

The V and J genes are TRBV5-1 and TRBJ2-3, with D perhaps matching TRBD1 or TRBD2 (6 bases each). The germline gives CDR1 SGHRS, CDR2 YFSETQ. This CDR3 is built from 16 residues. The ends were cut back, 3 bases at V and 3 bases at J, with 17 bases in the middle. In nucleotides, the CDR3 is TGCGCCAGCAGCTCAGGAGGGGCAGGGGATACAGATACGCAGTATTTT. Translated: CASSSGGAGDTDTQYF. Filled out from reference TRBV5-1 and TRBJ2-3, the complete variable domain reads KAGVTQTPRYLIKTRGQQVTLSCSPISGHRSVSWYQQTPGQGLQFLFEYFSETQRNKGNFPGRFSGRQFSNSRSEMNVSTLELGDSALYLCASSSGGAGDTDTQYFGPGTRLTVL.

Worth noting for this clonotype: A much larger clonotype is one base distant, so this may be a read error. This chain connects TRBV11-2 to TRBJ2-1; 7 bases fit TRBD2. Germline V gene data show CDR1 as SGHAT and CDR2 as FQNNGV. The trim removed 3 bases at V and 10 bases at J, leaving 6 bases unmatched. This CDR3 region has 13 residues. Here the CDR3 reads CASSLPSGVEQFF. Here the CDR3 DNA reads TGTGCCAGCAGCTTGCCGAGCGGGGTCGAGCAGTTCTTC.

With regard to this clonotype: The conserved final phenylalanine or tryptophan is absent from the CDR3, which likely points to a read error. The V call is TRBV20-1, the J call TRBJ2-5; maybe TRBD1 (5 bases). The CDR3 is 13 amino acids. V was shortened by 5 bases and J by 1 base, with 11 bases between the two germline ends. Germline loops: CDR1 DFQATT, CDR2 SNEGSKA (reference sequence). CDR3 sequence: CSALQGPQETQYS. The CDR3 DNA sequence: TGCAGTGCTCTCCAGGGCCCCCAAGAGACCCAGTACTCC.

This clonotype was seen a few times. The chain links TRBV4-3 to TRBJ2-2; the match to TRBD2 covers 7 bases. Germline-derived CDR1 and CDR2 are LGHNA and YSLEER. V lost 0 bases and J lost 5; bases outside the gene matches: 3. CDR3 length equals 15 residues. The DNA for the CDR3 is TGCGCCAGCAGCCAAGAGGGAGCGGGGACCGGGGAGCTGTTTTTT. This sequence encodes CASSQEGAGTGELFF.

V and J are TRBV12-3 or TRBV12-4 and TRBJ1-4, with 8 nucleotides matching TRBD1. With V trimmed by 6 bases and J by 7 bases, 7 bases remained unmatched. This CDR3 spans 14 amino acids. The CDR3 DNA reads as TGTGCCAGCAGCCGGACAGGGCGGAGTGAAAAACTGTTTTTT. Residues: CASSRTGRSEKLFF.

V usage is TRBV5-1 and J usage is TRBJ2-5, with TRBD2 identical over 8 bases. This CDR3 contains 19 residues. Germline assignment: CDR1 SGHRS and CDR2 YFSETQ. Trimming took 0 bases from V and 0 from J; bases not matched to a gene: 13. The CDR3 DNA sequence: TGCGCCAGCAGCTTGGGGAACGCGGGAGGCCGATCGTACCAAGAGACCCAGTACTTC. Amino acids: CASSLGNAGGRSYQETQYF.

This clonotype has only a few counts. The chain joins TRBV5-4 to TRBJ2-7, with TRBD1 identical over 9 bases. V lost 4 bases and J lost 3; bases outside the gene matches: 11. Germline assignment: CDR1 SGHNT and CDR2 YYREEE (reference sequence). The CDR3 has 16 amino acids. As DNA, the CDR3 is TGTGCCAGCAGCCTGGACAGGGGAGGACTAGACTACGAGCAGTACTTC. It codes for CASSLDRGGLDYEQYF.

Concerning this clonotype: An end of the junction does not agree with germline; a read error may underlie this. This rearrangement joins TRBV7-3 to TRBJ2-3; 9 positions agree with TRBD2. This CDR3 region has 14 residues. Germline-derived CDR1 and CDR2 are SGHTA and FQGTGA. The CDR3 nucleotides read TGTGCCAGCAGCCTTAGCGGGAGCCCAGAGACGCAGTATTTT. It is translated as CASSLSGSPETQYF.

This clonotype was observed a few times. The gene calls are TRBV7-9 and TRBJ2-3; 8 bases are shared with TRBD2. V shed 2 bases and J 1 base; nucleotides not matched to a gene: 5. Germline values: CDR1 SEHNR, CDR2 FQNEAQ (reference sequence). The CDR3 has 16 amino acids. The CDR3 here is CASSLRPREGTDTQYF. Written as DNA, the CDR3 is TGTGCCAGCAGCTTACGTCCGCGGGAGGGCACAGATACGCAGTATTTT.

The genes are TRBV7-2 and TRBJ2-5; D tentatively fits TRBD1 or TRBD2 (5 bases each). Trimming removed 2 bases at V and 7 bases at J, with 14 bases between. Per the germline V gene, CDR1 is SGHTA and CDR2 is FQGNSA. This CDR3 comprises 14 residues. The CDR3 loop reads CASSLSSGRGTQYF. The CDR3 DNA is TGTGCCAGCAGCTTATCGTCGGGGCGAGGGACCCAGTACTTC. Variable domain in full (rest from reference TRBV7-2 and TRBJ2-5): GAGVSQSPSNKVTEKGKDVELRCDPISGHTALYWYRQSLGQGLEFLIYFQGNSAPDKSGLPSDRFSAERTGGSVSTLTIQRTQQEDSAVYLCASSLSSGRGTQYFGPGTRLLVL.

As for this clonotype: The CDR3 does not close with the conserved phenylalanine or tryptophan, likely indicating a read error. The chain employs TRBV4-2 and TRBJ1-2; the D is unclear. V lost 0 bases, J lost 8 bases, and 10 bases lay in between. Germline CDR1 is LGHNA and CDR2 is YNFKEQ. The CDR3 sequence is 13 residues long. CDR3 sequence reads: CASSQDPDGGYTS. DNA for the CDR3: TGTGCCAGCAGCCAAGACCCCGACGGGGGCTACACCTCC.